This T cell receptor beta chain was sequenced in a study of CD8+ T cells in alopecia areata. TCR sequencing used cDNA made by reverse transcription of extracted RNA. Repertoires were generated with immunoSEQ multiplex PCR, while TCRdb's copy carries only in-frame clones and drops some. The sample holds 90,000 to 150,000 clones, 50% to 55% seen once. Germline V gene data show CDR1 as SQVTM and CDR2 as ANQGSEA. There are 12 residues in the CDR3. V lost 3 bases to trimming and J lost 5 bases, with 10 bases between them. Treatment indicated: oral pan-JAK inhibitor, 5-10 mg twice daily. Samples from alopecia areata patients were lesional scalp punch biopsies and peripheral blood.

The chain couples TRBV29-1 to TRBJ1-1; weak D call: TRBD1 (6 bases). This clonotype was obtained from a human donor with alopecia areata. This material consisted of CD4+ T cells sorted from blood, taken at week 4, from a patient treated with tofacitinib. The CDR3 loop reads CSVDSGATEAFF. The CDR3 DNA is TGCAGCGTTGATTCAGGGGCGACTGAAGCTTTCTTT. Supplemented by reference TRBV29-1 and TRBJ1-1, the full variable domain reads SAVISQKPSRDICQRGTSLTIQCQVDSQVTMMFWYRQQPGQSLTLIATANQGSEATYESGFVIDKFPISRPNLTFSTLTVSNMSPEDSSIYLCSVDSGATEAFFGQGTRLTVV.